What follows is one TCR beta chain and its context. The sample belongs to a study of OX40 agonist ivuxolimab in advanced cancers. At the level of the study: Earlier treatment with anti-PD-1, anti-PD-L1 or anti-CTLA-4 was permitted, and about 40% had received some.

Sequencing used immunoSEQ multiplex PCR; TCRdb keeps in-frame clones, though not all of them. The sample consists of approximately 37,000 clones, 74% of them appearing once. The source is an adult with an advanced solid tumor such as melanoma, head and neck, liver or kidney cancer. This specimen consisted of CD4+ or CD8+ T cells sorted from blood, obtained in a trial of the OX40 agonist ivuxolimab.

CDR3 in DNA: TGTGCCAGCAGTGCAGGGACAGATACGCAGTATTTT. Translation gives CASSAGTDTQYF. The chain uses TRBV2 and TRBJ2-3, with D perhaps matching TRBD1 (5 bases). The V end was cut by 4 bases, the J end by 3 bases, with 5 bases between. Germline values: CDR1 SNHLY, CDR2 FYNNEI. The CDR3 loop spans 12 amino acids.